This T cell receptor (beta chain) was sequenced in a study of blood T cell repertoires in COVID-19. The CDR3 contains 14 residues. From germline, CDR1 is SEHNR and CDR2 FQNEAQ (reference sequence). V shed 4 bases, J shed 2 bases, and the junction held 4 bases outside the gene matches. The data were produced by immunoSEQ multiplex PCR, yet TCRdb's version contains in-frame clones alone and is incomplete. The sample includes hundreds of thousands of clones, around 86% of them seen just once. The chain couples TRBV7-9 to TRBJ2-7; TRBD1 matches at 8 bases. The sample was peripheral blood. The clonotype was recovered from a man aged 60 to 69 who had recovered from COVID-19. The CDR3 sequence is CASSWAGGPYEQYF. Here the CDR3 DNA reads TGTGCCAGCAGCTGGGCAGGGGGCCCCTACGAGCAGTACTTC.